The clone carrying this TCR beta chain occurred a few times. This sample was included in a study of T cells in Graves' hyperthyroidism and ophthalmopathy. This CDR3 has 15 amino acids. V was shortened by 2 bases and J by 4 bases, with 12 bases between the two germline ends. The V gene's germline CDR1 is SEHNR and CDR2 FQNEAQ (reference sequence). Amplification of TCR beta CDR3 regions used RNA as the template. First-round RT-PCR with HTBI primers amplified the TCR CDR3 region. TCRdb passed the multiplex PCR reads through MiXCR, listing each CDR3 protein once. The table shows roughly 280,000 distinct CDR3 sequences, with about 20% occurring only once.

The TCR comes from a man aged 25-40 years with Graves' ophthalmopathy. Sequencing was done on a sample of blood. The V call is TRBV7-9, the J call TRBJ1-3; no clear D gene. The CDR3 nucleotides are TGTGCCAGCAGCTTAAGCGGCGGACTAGGAAACACCATATATTTT. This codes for CASSLSGGLGNTIYF.